One and the same sample provided the 22 T cell receptor beta chains below, sequenced in a study of shared clonotypes between healthy human individuals. Sequencing used immunoSEQ multiplex PCR; TCRdb keeps in-frame clones, though not all of them. Among about 87,000 clones, less than 60% were seen once, and the ten largest hold roughly 16%. Material: PBMCs. These receptors were collected from a woman aged 40 to 50 in good health. Some clones in this sample may be carry-over from other donors' samples.

This clone was seen once. V usage is TRBV27 and J usage is TRBJ1-2; tentative D call: TRBD1 (5 bases). Trimming stripped 2 bases from V and 2 bases from J, with 12 bases between. The CDR3 has 15 residues. In germline, CDR1 is MNHEY, CDR2 SMNVEV (reference sequence). CDR3 DNA sequence: TGTGCCAGCAGTTTAAGCTGGCAGGGAAACTATGGCTACACCTTC. Translated, it gives CASSLSWQGNYGYTF.

This clone was seen more than once but under ten times. J is TRBJ2-5 and V is TRBV18; either TRBD1 or TRBD2 may supply D (5 bases each). CDR1 is KGHSH, CDR2 LQKENI, per germline. The CDR3 sequence is 15 residues long. The V and J ends lost 3 bases and 5 bases respectively, with 16 bases between them. The CDR3 protein is CASSPNPARGETQYF. In nucleotides, the CDR3 is TGTGCCAGCTCACCCAATCCGGCGAGGGGTGAGACCCAGTACTTC.

This clone was found once. The chain links TRBV4-1 to TRBJ1-5, with a possible D match to TRBD1 (6 bases). The CDR3 runs 16 residues. Trimming removed 4 bases from V and 2 bases from J, with 15 bases in between. The germline gives CDR1 MGHRA, CDR2 YSYEKL. The CDR3 region is CASSPGGAVGNQPQHF. The DNA of the CDR3 is TGCGCCAGCAGCCCGGGGGGGGCTGTAGGCAATCAGCCCCAGCATTTT.

This clone was detected a few times. J is TRBJ2-1 and V is TRBV2, with a tentative D call TRBD2 (6 bases). Germline V CDR1 and CDR2: SNHLY, FYNNEI. V lost 10 bases to trimming and J lost 0 bases, with 16 bases between them. This CDR3 spans 15 amino acids. The DNA of the CDR3 is TGTGCCATCCGTAGTAGCGGAATCTCCTACAATGAGCAGTTCTTC. It codes for CAIRSSGISYNEQFF.

This clone appeared many times. The chain carries TRBV4-3 and TRBJ2-7; D ambiguous. Trimming shortened V by 0 bases and J by 4 bases, and 16 bases separated the two germline ends. Germline V CDR1 and CDR2: LGHNA, YSLEER. This CDR3 is built from 16 residues. In DNA form, the CDR3 reads TGCGCCAGCAGCCAAGAACTCTCGGATGCGATGTACGAGCAGTACTTC. This translates into CASSQELSDAMYEQYF.

This clone was recorded a few times. Here the CDR3 reads CASRVSYRQGRPAFF. The CDR3 DNA reads as TGTGCCAGTAGGGTCTCCTACCGACAGGGGAGGCCAGCTTTCTTT. This chain connects TRBV19 to TRBJ1-1; 8 positions agree with TRBD1. V trimming: 6 bases; J trimming: 10 bases; junction bases outside the gene matches: 16. The length of the CDR3 is 15 residues. Germline CDR1 LNHDA, CDR2 SQIVND (reference sequence).

This clone was counted between two and nine times. The V gene is TRBV11-2, the J gene TRBJ2-3; no clear D. This CDR3 has 14 amino acids. CDR1 and CDR2 (germline): SGHAT, FQNNGV. V lost 3 bases to trimming and J lost 2 bases, with 9 bases between them. The CDR3, as DNA: TGTGCCAGCAGCTTTCTAGATTTCACAGATACGCAGTATTTT. It is translated as CASSFLDFTDTQYF.

This clone was seen only a few times. The chain recombines TRBV19 with TRBJ1-1; 9 bases align to TRBD1. CDR1 is LNHDA, CDR2 SQIVND, per germline (reference sequence). Losses at the gene ends were 3 bases for V and 1 base for J; bases not matched to a gene: 0. The CDR3 contains 14 residues. CDR3 amino acids: CASSMGQGNTEAFF. The CDR3 bases are TGTGCCAGTAGTATGGGACAGGGGAACACTGAAGCTTTCTTT.

The chain recombines TRBV15 with TRBJ2-4; no clear D. Germline CDR1 reads LNHNV; CDR2 reads YYDKDF (reference sequence). The V gene lost 0 bases and the J gene lost 15 bases, with 12 bases spanning the gap. This CDR3 is 12 amino acids long. The CDR3 DNA reads as TGTGCCACCAGCAGAGATTGGCGGAGCTTGTACTTC. Encoded protein: CATSRDWRSLYF. The full variable domain, with the rest looked up from reference TRBV15 and TRBJ2-4, is DAMVIQNPRYQVTQFGKPVTLSCSQTLNHNVMYWYQQKSSQAPKLLFHYYDKDFNNEADTPDNFQSRRPNTSFCFLDIRSPGLGDTAMYLCATSRDWRSLYFGAGTRLSVL.

The rearrangement uses TRBV4-2 and TRBJ1-6; TRBD1 agrees at 7 bases. V lost 0 bases, J lost 6 bases, and 2 bases stayed unmatched. CDR1 is LGHNA, CDR2 YNFKEQ, per germline. The CDR3 contains 15 residues. The CDR3 sequence: CASSQDWDSNSPLHF. Written as DNA, the CDR3 is TGTGCCAGCAGCCAAGATTGGGACAGTAATTCACCCCTCCACTTT.

The rearrangement uses TRBV4-3 and TRBJ2-7; 7 nucleotides agree with TRBD1. The germline V gene encodes CDR1 LGHNA and CDR2 YSLEER. J gave up 6 bases and V 5 bases, and 10 bases lay outside the gene matches. The CDR3 is made up of 14 amino acids. CDR3 DNA sequence: TGCGCCAGCAGCTACGCGACAGGGTCGAGCGAGCAGTACTTC. Its protein is CASSYATGSSEQYF.

By sample fraction, this clone is medium-sized (0.01 to 0.1%). This sequence joins TRBV6-5 and TRBJ1-5; D might be TRBD1 (5 bases). The CDR3 extends over 15 amino acids. Germline V gene data show CDR1 as MNHEY and CDR2 as SVGAGI. Trimming left V 5 bases short and J 6 bases short, with 17 bases between. In nucleotides, the CDR3 is TGTGCCAGCAGTCCACAGTGGGGGGGGAGTCAGCCCCAGCATTTT. Its protein product is CASSPQWGGSQPQHF.

Points on this clone: The junction does not match germline at one end; this may be a read error. The CDR3: CASGLDPATDTQYF. The CDR3 DNA reads TGTGCCAGCGGCTTGGATCCTGCCACAGATACGCAGTATTTT. This chain uses TRBV5-4 with TRBJ2-3; D unresolved. Germline CDR1 SGHNT, CDR2 YYREEE (reference sequence). The CDR3 contains 14 residues.

This clone is medium-sized in the sample. Within the sample, other DNA sequences also encode this same CDR3. The genes are TRBV7-9 and TRBJ2-7; D uncertain. V lost 4 bases, J lost 2 bases, and 9 bases lay in between. The CDR3 totals 13 residues. Germline CDR1 reads SEHNR; CDR2 reads FQNEAQ (reference sequence). CDR3 DNA: TGTGCCAGCAGCTCCCGAGGACCCTACGAGCAGTACTTC. This sequence encodes CASSSRGPYEQYF. Drawing the rest from reference TRBV7-9 and TRBJ2-7, the complete variable domain is DTGVSQNPRHKITKRGQNVTFRCDPISEHNRLYWYRQTLGQGPEFLTYFQNEAQLEKSRLLSDRFSAERPKGSFSTLEIQRTEQGDSAMYLCASSSRGPYEQYFGPGTRLTVT.

The rearrangement uses TRBV5-1 and TRBJ2-7; D could derive from TRBD1 or TRBD2 (5 bases each). This CDR3 is built from 13 residues. With 5 bases removed from V and 3 bases from J, the gap between germline ends came to 12 bases. Germline assignment: CDR1 SGHRS and CDR2 YFSETQ. CDR3 sequence (DNA): TGCGCCAGCAGTCCGGGGCCGAACTACGAGCAGTACTTC. Amino acid sequence: CASSPGPNYEQYF. Complete variable domain (other parts from reference TRBV5-1 and TRBJ2-7): KAGVTQTPRYLIKTRGQQVTLSCSPISGHRSVSWYQQTPGQGLQFLFEYFSETQRNKGNFPGRFSGRQFSNSRSEMNVSTLELGDSALYLCASSPGPNYEQYFGPGTRLTVT.

This clone was seen ten or more times. The V gene is TRBV28, the J gene TRBJ2-2, with 13 bases identical to TRBD2. This CDR3 is 17 amino acids long. The J segment lost 6 bases and the V segment lost 3 bases, leaving 7 bases of the junction unmatched. Germline V CDR1 and CDR2: MDHEN, SYDVKM. This CDR3 reads CASSFHPGLAGPGELFF. CDR3 DNA: TGTGCCAGCAGTTTCCACCCGGGACTAGCGGGGCCCGGGGAGCTGTTTTTT. Full variable domain (outside the CDR3, taken from reference TRBV28 and TRBJ2-2): DVKVTQSSRYLVKRTGEKVFLECVQDMDHENMFWYRQDPGLGLRLIYFSYDVKMKEKGDIPEGYSVSREKKERFSLILESASTNQTSMYLCASSFHPGLAGPGELFFGEGSRLTVL.

Notes on this clone: Being one base from a much bigger clone, this may be a read error. This chain uses TRBV20-1 with TRBJ2-7; 7 bases align to TRBD1. V was pared by 4 bases and J by 12 bases, with 9 bases of the junction left unmatched. The CDR3 covers 11 residues. Looked up from germline, CDR1 is DFQATT and CDR2 is SNEGSKA (reference sequence). CDR3 protein: CSATSQGSRYF. CDR3 in DNA: TGCAGTGCTACCTCACAGGGGTCGAGGTACTTC.

The chain carries TRBV29-1 and TRBJ2-7; D tentatively fits TRBD1 or TRBD2 (5 bases each). Trimming took 4 bases from V and 6 from J, leaving 13 bases between them. CDR1 SQVTM and CDR2 ANQGSEA come from the germline V gene. This CDR3 contains 12 residues. DNA of the CDR3: TGCAGCGTTGTCCGGGCAGGGACCGAGCAGTACTTC. Amino acid sequence: CSVVRAGTEQYF.

This clone has at least ten counts. Other DNA sequences of this sample code for an identical CDR3. This chain uses TRBV7-2 with TRBJ2-2; D is unresolved. This CDR3 is 14 amino acids long. V was pared by 2 bases and J by 5 bases, with 9 bases between. The V gene's germline CDR1 is SGHTA and CDR2 FQGNSA. The CDR3 reads CASSLFRNTGELFF. CDR3 DNA sequence: TGTGCCAGCAGCTTATTCAGGAATACCGGGGAGCTGTTTTTT.

In this sample, this clone turned up many times. This chain links TRBV5-1 with TRBJ1-3; 7 positions match TRBD1. The CDR3 consists of 16 residues. Germline V gene data show CDR1 as SGHRS and CDR2 as YFSETQ. V dropped 4 bases and J dropped 8; count of bases not matched to a gene: 15. The DNA of the CDR3 is TGCGCCAGCAGCGTGGGACAGTCTTTTTCTGAGGACACCATATATTTT. It specifies CASSVGQSFSEDTIYF.

Notes on this clone: A far larger clone is a single base away, which makes a read error likely. CDR3 nucleotide sequence: TGTGCCTGGATGGGGCTGAGGGACGGCACCGGGGAGCTGTTTTTT. As protein: CAWMGLRDGTGELFF. The rearrangement uses TRBV30 and TRBJ2-2; perhaps D is TRBD1 or TRBD2 (5 bases each). This CDR3 region has 15 residues. V lost 4 bases to trimming and J lost 4 bases, with 16 bases between them. The germline V gene encodes CDR1 GTSNPN and CDR2 SVGIG (reference sequence).

The chain employs TRBV4-2 and TRBJ2-7; 9 bases line up with TRBD1. CDR1 is LGHNA and CDR2 is YNFKEQ in the germline V gene. The CDR3 runs to 14 residues. The trim removed 5 bases at V and 1 base at J, leaving 3 bases unmatched. For the CDR3, the DNA is TGTGCCAGCAGCTGGGGGACAGGGTCCTACGAGCAGTACTTC. Encoded protein: CASSWGTGSYEQYF.